This TCR beta chain was found in a study of CD8 T cells in ankylosing spondylitis. Whole-study findings and limits: What appeared characteristic of ankylosing spondylitis blood was a TCR beta motif of eight or nine highly homologous variants. Reportedly, disease-linked clones are significantly enriched in ankylosing spondylitis patients' matched synovial fluid. The disease-linked clones had a CD8+ phenotype and low blood frequencies.

V was pared by 6 bases and J by 3 bases, with 12 bases between. The length of the CDR3 is 14 residues. TCR beta libraries were made by quantitative 5'-RACE with molecular barcodes. TCRdb passed the 5' RACE reads through MiXCR, listing each CDR3 protein once. The sample holds under 300,000 distinct CDR3 sequences; approximately 11% are singletons and the top ten take approximately 6.6%. This clonotype was found many times. What it binds is not known. The chain has TRBV12-3 or TRBV12-4 and TRBJ2-1; D might be TRBD2 (6 bases). The material sequenced was blood, either unsorted or a sorted T cell fraction (not recorded which). This TCR was sampled from a male donor with ankylosing spondylitis or in good health (not recorded which). CDR3 DNA sequence: TGTGCCAGCAGCCGTCAGGGACTCTACAATGAGCAGTTCTTC. Its protein product is CASSRQGLYNEQFF.